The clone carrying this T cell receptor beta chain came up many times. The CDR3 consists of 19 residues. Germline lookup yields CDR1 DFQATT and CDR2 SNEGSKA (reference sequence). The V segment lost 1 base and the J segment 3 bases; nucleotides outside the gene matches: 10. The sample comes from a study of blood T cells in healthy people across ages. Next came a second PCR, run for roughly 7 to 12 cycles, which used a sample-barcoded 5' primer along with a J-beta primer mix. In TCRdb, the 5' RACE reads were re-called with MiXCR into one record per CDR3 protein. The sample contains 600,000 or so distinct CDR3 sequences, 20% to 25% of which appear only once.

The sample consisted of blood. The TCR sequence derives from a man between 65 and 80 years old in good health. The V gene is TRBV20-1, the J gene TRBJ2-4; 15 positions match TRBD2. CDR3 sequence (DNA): TGCAGTGCTAGAGCAGGACTAGCGGGAGGGGAGGAGGTCAAAAACATTCAGTACTTC. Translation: CSARAGLAGGEEVKNIQYF.